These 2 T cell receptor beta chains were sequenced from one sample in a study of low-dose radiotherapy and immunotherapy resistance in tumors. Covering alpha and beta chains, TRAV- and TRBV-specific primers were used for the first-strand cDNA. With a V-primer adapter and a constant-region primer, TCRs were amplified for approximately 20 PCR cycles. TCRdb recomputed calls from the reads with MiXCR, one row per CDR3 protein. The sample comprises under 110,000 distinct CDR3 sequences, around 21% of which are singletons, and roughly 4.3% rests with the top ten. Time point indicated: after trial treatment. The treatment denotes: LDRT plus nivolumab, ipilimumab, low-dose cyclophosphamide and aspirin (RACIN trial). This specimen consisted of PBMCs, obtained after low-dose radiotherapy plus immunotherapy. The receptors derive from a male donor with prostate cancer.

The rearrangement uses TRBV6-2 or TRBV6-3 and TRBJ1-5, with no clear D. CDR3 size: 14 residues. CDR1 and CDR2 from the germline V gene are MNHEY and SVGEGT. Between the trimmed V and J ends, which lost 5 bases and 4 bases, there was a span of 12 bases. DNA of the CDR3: TGTGCCAGCAGTGAAGTTACGGTTAATCAGCCCCAGCATTTT. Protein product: CASSEVTVNQPQHF.

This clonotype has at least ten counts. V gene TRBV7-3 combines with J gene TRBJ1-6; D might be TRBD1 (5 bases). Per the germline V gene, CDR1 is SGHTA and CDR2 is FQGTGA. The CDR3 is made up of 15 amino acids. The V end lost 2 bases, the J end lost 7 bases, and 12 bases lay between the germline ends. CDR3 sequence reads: CASSLQGFGNSPLHF. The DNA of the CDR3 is TGTGCCAGCAGCTTACAGGGATTTGGCAATTCACCCCTCCACTTT.